The 27 T cell receptor beta chains below all came from one sample that was sequenced in a study of T cells in Graves' hyperthyroidism and ophthalmopathy. Amplification targeted TCR beta CDR3 regions from RNA transcripts. Carried out on the TCR CDR3, a first-round RT-PCR used the HTBI primer set. TCRdb passed the multiplex PCR reads through MiXCR, listing each CDR3 protein once. The table includes about half a million distinct CDR3 sequences, about 20% detected once. Material for sequencing was blood. These receptors all stem from a woman between 70 and 85 years old with Graves' ophthalmopathy.

The chain couples TRBV25-1 to TRBJ1-2, with a possible D match to TRBD1 (5 bases). The CDR3 is made up of 15 amino acids. V was cut by 0 bases and J by 2 bases, with 10 bases left in between. Germline lookup yields CDR1 MGHDK and CDR2 SYGVNS. The CDR3 protein is CASSEYPAGNYGYTF. CDR3 in DNA: TGTGCCAGCAGTGAATACCCGGCAGGGAACTATGGCTACACCTTC.

Ten or more counts support this clonotype. The chain recombines TRBV6-1 with TRBJ1-2; D gene uncertain. V lost 6 bases and J lost 0, with 8 bases in between. In germline, CDR1 is MNHNS, CDR2 SASEGT. The CDR3 sequence is 13 residues long. CDR3 DNA: TGTGCCAGCAGAGGCAGAGCTAACTATGGCTACACCTTC. Translated, it gives CASRGRANYGYTF.

The chain uses TRBV3-1 and TRBJ2-3; weak D call: TRBD1 (6 bases). Germline V gene data show CDR1 as LGHDT and CDR2 as YNNKEL (reference sequence). The V end was cut by 2 bases, the J end by 5 bases, with 14 bases between. This CDR3 has 15 residues. The CDR3 spells CASSQRNLQGDTQYF. Written as DNA, the CDR3 is TGTGCCAGCAGCCAACGTAACCTACAGGGAGATACGCAGTATTTT.

In this sample, this clonotype turned up many times. The chain employs TRBV27 and TRBJ1-1; 9 positions agree with TRBD1. Germline V gives CDR1 MNHEY, CDR2 SMNVEV (reference sequence). V lost 5 bases, J lost 5 bases, and 21 bases stayed unmatched. This CDR3 is built from 19 residues. The CDR3 bases are TGTGCCAGCAGTCCCCCCCCCTTTACAGGGGGCGGTTTGGGTACTGAAGCTTTCTTT. Translating it yields CASSPPPFTGGGLGTEAFF.

The chain carries TRBV19 and TRBJ1-2; no clear D gene. The CDR3 is 13 residues long. The germline V gene encodes CDR1 LNHDA and CDR2 SQIVND (reference sequence). Trimming removed 4 bases from V and 4 bases from J, with 10 bases in between. The CDR3 region has the DNA TGTGCCAGTAGTAGGAATAAGGCCTATGGCTACACCTTC. Amino acids: CASSRNKAYGYTF.

The J gene is TRBJ2-1, the V gene TRBV19, with 12 bases identical to TRBD1. This CDR3 has 15 amino acids. Germline V lookup: CDR1 LNHDA, CDR2 SQIVND (reference sequence). With 8 bases clipped from V and 6 bases from J, the junction kept 8 bases outside the gene matches. This chain's CDR3 is CASWDRGQGGNEQFF. As DNA, the CDR3 is TGTGCCAGTTGGGACAGGGGGCAGGGCGGCAATGAGCAGTTCTTC.

Ten or more counts support this clonotype. This chain joins TRBV20-1 and TRBJ1-5, with D possibly matching TRBD1 (6 bases). Germline lookup yields CDR1 DFQATT and CDR2 SNEGSKA (reference sequence). The V gene lost 4 bases and the J gene lost 0 bases, with 13 bases spanning the gap. The CDR3 extends over 15 amino acids. The CDR3 loop reads CSAIRGFDSNQPQHF. The CDR3 bases are TGCAGTGCTATCAGGGGCTTCGATAGCAATCAGCCCCAGCATTTT.

The genes are TRBV12-5 and TRBJ2-1, with no clear D. V was pared by 3 bases and J by 10 bases, with 4 bases between. The CDR3 has 10 residues. Germline CDR1 is LGHNT and CDR2 is FRNRAP. The CDR3 coding sequence is TGTGCTAGTGGTTTAGTGGAGCAGTTCTTC. Its translation: CASGLVEQFF.

For the CDR3, the DNA is TGTGCCACCAGTGTTCGACTAGCGGGAGGGCCCATCAAGCAGTTCTTC. Translated, it gives CATSVRLAGGPIKQFF. The chain employs TRBV24-1 and TRBJ2-1, with 14 positions matching TRBD2. This CDR3 comprises 16 residues. Germline assignment: CDR1 KGHDR and CDR2 SFDVKD. The junction had 10 bases not matched to a gene; V was cut back by 5 bases and J by 11 bases.

In this sample, this clonotype turned up a few times. V is TRBV6-2 or TRBV6-3 and J is TRBJ1-2; D possibly corresponds to TRBD1 (5 bases). Trimming left V 6 bases short and J 8 bases short, with 13 bases between. In germline, CDR1 is MNHEY, CDR2 SVGEGT. The CDR3 runs 12 residues. DNA of the CDR3: TGTGCCAGCAGCATTCAGGGTCGGGGCTACACCTTC. It is translated as CASSIQGRGYTF.

The chain employs TRBV9 and TRBJ1-1; tentative D call: TRBD1 (5 bases). The CDR3 covers 14 residues. Per germline, CDR1 SGDLS and CDR2 YYNGEE. Trimming removed 2 bases at V and 2 bases at J, with 10 bases between. CDR3 residues: CASSVGTSNTEAFF. The CDR3, as DNA: TGTGCCAGCAGCGTCGGGACCTCCAACACTGAAGCTTTCTTT.

This chain uses TRBV7-2 with TRBJ2-7; TRBD2 agrees at 10 bases. The CDR3 is 15 residues long. CDR1 is SGHTA, CDR2 FQGNSA, per germline. V lost 5 bases, J lost 4 bases, and 8 bases stayed unmatched. This chain's CDR3 is CASSPPASGRYEQYF. The CDR3 DNA sequence: TGTGCCAGCAGCCCCCCCGCTAGCGGGAGATACGAGCAGTACTTC.

In its sample, this clonotype was seen a few times. The chain recombines TRBV11-2 with TRBJ2-1; D is undetermined. This CDR3 is 13 amino acids long. The germline CDR1 and CDR2 sequences are SGHAT and FQNNGV. Trimming removed 1 base at V and 15 bases at J, with 16 bases between. CDR3 amino acids: CASSLGGARRSFF. For the CDR3, the DNA is TGTGCCAGCAGCTTAGGCGGAGCGAGACGTTCGTTCTTC. Using reference TRBV11-2 and TRBJ2-1 for the parts outside the CDR3, the full variable domain is EAGVAQSPRYKIIEKRQSVAFWCNPISGHATLYWYQQILGQGPKLLIQFQNNGVVDDSQLPKDRFSAERLKGVDSTLKIQPAKLEDSAVYLCASSLGGARRSFFGPGTRLTVL.

This clonotype has only a few counts. The chain combines TRBV9 with TRBJ2-2; 8 nucleotides agree with TRBD2. Per the germline V gene, CDR1 is SGDLS and CDR2 is YYNGEE. This CDR3 is 16 amino acids long. V shed 0 bases, J shed 1 base, and the junction held 2 bases outside the gene matches. The CDR3 DNA is TGTGCCAGCAGCGTAGCCCTAGCGGGGAACACCGGGGAGCTGTTTTTT. Its protein is CASSVALAGNTGELFF.

The genes are TRBV27 and TRBJ1-2; D unclear. Germline V gene lookup returns CDR1 MNHEY and CDR2 SMNVEV (reference sequence). The CDR3 totals 14 residues. V lost 4 bases and J lost 4, with 13 bases in between. The CDR3 DNA follows: TGTGCCAGCAGTTCACAAGGACGGCTCTATGGCTACACCTTC. Its translation: CASSSQGRLYGYTF.

This clonotype was counted many times. The CDR3 here is CASSLSYTGELFF. The CDR3 nucleotides are TGTGCCAGCAGCTTAAGCTACACCGGGGAGCTGTTTTTT. The rearrangement links TRBV11-3 to TRBJ2-2; D is undetermined. The CDR3 sequence is 13 residues long. V lost 2 bases and J lost 3, with 4 bases in between. Germline V gene data show CDR1 as SGHNT and CDR2 as YENEEA.

This clonotype was observed many times. The rearrangement uses TRBV12-3 or TRBV12-4 and TRBJ2-2; D perhaps matches TRBD1 (6 bases). V was clipped by 6 bases and J by 1 base, with 12 bases between them. CDR3 length: 15 amino acids. The chain's CDR3 is CASRMGTLNTGELFF. The CDR3 DNA sequence: TGTGCCAGCAGGATGGGGACATTGAACACCGGGGAGCTGTTTTTT.

This clonotype has at least ten counts. The CDR3 DNA reads as TGTGCCAGCTCACCAGGACCCCGGGGCACTGAAGCTTTCTTT. It translates to CASSPGPRGTEAFF. The chain combines TRBV18 with TRBJ1-1; D not resolved. CDR3 size: 14 residues. The V end was cut by 2 bases, the J end by 4 bases, with 11 bases between. CDR1 is KGHSH, CDR2 LQKENI, per germline.

The table lists this clonotype with a few counts. V is TRBV20-1 and J is TRBJ2-7, with D unclear. Trimming stripped 0 bases from V and 1 base from J, with 10 bases between. CDR3 size: 14 residues. Germline loops: CDR1 DFQATT, CDR2 SNEGSKA (reference sequence). Written as DNA, the CDR3 is TGCAGTGCTAGAGATGGGTCTATATCCTACGAGCAGTACTTC. Its protein is CSARDGSISYEQYF.

This clonotype appeared many times. The rearrangement links TRBV29-1 to TRBJ1-1, with D perhaps matching TRBD1 (6 bases). The CDR3 sequence is 11 residues long. Germline-derived CDR1 and CDR2 are SQVTM and ANQGSEA. The V gene lost 5 bases and the J gene lost 6 bases, with 10 bases spanning the gap. The CDR3 DNA reads TGCAGCGTTTCAGGGGTCCCTGAAGCTTTCTTT. Encoded protein: CSVSGVPEAFF.

This chain joins TRBV28 and TRBJ1-6; D is unresolved. In germline, CDR1 is MDHEN, CDR2 SYDVKM. V lost 5 bases and J 12 bases, leaving 14 bases between the germline ends. The CDR3 totals 13 residues. As DNA, the CDR3 is TGTGCCAGCAGTCTACTCGCAGGCCGACCCCTCCACTTT. This sequence encodes CASSLLAGRPLHF.

This clonotype was recorded at least ten times. The chain recombines TRBV18 with TRBJ2-7; tentative D call: TRBD2 (5 bases). Between the trimmed V and J ends, which lost 2 bases and 5 bases, there was a span of 10 bases. Germline CDR1 reads KGHSH; CDR2 reads LQKENI. The length of the CDR3 is 13 residues. CDR3 DNA: TGTGCCAGCTCACCATACACTAGTAACGAGCAGTACTTC. It specifies CASSPYTSNEQYF.

V usage is TRBV7-9 and J usage is TRBJ1-1, with TRBD1 matching over 7 bases. From germline, CDR1 is SEHNR and CDR2 FQNEAQ (reference sequence). CDR3 length equals 16 residues. V lost 5 bases and J lost 1; bases outside the gene matches: 10. CDR3 protein: CASSPGGHRANTEAFF. The CDR3 DNA reads TGTGCCAGCAGCCCAGGGGGGCACAGGGCGAACACTGAAGCTTTCTTT.

The CDR3 region is CASSIRDSGNEQFF. The CDR3 DNA is TGTGCCAGTAGCATCCGGGACTCAGGAAATGAGCAGTTCTTC. The V gene is TRBV19, the J gene TRBJ2-1; maybe TRBD2 (6 bases). CDR3 length: 14 residues. CDR1 LNHDA and CDR2 SQIVND come from the germline V gene (reference sequence). V shed 6 bases and J shed 7 bases, with 16 bases lying between them.

This chain uses TRBV6-4 with TRBJ1-2, with TRBD1 matching over 7 bases. Per the germline V gene, CDR1 is MRHNA and CDR2 is SNTAGT. J was trimmed by 6 bases and V by 7 bases; bases with no gene match: 5. The CDR3 is 12 amino acids. The CDR3 here is CASTGQENGYTF. The CDR3 DNA reads TGTGCCAGCACTGGACAGGAAAATGGCTACACCTTC.

Many counts were recorded for this clonotype. The J gene is TRBJ2-1, the V gene TRBV11-2, with D possibly TRBD2 on 6 matching bases. This CDR3 has 15 amino acids. The germline gives CDR1 SGHAT, CDR2 FQNNGV. Trimming shortened V by 10 bases and J by 1 base, and 17 bases separated the two germline ends. The DNA of the CDR3 is TGTGCCACCTCTTTGGAGGGGTGGTCCTACAATGAGCAGTTCTTC. Residues: CATSLEGWSYNEQFF.

This clonotype has a handful of counts. The chain links TRBV3-1 to TRBJ2-7; 7 bases map to TRBD2. The germline V gene has CDR1 LGHDT and CDR2 YNNKEL (reference sequence). After removal of 0 bases from V and 9 bases from J, the junction contained 11 bases not matched to a gene. The CDR3 is 15 residues long. In DNA form, the CDR3 reads TGTGCCAGCAGCCAAGAGGTGGCTAGCGGTCTTGGGCAGTACTTC. Its protein is CASSQEVASGLGQYF.